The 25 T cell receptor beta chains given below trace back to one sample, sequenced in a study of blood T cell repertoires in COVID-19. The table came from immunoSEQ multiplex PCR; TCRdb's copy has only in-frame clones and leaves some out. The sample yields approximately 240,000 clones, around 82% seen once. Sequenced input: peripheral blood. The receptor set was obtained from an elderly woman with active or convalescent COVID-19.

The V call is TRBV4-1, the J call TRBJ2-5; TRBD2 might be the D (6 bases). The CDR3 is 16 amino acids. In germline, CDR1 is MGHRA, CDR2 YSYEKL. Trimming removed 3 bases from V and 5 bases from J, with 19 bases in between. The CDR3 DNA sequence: TGCGCCAGCAGCCAGAGAGGCGGGACGGCTTCTGAGACCCAGTACTTC. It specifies CASSQRGGTASETQYF.

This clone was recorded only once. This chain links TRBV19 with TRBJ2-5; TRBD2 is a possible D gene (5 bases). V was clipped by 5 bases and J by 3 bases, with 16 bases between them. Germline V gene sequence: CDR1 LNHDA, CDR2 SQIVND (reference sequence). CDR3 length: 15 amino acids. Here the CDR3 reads CASSGLFSPKETQYF. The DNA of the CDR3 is TGTGCCAGTAGTGGACTGTTCTCCCCCAAAGAGACCCAGTACTTC.

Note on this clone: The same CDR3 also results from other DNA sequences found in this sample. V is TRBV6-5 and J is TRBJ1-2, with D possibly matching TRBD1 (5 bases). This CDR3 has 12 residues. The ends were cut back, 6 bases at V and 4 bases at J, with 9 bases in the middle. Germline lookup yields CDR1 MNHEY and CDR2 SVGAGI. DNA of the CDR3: TGTGCCAGCAGAGGACATTCCTATGGCTACACCTTC. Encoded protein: CASRGHSYGYTF.

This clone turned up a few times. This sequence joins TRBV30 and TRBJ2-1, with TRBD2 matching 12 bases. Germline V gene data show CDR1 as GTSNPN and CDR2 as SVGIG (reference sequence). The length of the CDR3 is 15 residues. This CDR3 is CAGRLAGGPNNEQFF. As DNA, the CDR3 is TGTGCTGGTAGGCTAGCGGGAGGGCCAAATAATGAGCAGTTCTTC. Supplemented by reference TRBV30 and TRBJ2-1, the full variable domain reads SQTIHQWPATLVQPVGSPLSLECTVEGTSNPNLYWYRQAAGRGLQLLFYSVGIGQISSEVPQNLSASRPQDRQFILSSKKLLLSDSGFYLCAGRLAGGPNNEQFFGPGTRLTVL.

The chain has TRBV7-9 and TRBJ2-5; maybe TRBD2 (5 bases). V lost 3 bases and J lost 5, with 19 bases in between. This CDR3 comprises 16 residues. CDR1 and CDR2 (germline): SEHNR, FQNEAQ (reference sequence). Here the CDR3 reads CASSFLLGIVGETQYF. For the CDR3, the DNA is TGTGCCAGCAGCTTCTTACTCGGGATCGTAGGGGAGACCCAGTACTTC.

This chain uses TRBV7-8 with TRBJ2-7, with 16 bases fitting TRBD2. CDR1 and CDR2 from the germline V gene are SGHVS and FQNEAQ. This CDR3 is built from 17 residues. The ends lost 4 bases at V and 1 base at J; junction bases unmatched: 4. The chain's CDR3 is CASSSGLAGGLSYEQYF. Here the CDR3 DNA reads TGTGCCAGCAGCTCGGGACTAGCGGGAGGGCTGTCCTACGAGCAGTACTTC.

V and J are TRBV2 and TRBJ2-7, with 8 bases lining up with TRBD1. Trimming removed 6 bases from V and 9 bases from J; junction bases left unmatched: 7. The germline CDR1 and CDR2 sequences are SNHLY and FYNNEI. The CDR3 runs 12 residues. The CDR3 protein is CASRTGEVGQYF. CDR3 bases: TGTGCCAGCAGGACAGGGGAGGTGGGGCAGTACTTC.

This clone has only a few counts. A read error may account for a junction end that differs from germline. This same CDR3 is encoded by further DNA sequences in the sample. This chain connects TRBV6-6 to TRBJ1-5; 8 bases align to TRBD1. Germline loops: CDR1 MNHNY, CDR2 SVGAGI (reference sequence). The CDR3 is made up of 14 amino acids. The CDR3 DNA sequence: TGTGCCAGCAGCTTCGGACAGGGCAACCAGCCCCAGCATTTT. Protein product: CASSFGQGNQPQHF.

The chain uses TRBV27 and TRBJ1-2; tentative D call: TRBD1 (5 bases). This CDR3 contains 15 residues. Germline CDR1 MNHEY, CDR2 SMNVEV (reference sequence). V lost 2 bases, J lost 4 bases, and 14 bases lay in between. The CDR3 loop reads CASSLEGWGLYGYTF. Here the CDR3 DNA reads TGTGCCAGCAGTTTAGAGGGATGGGGACTCTATGGCTACACCTTC.

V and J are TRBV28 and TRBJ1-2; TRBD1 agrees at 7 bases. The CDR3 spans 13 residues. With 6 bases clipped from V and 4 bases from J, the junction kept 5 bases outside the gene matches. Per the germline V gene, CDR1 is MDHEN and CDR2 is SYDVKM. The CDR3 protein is CASSLGQAYGYTF. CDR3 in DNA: TGTGCCAGCAGCCTCGGACAGGCCTATGGCTACACCTTC.

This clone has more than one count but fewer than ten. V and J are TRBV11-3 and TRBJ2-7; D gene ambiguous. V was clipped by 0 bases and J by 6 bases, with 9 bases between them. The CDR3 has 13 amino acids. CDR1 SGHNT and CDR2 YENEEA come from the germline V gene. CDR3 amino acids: CASSLDGSGEQYF. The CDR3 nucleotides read TGTGCCAGCAGCTTAGACGGCTCAGGCGAGCAGTACTTC.

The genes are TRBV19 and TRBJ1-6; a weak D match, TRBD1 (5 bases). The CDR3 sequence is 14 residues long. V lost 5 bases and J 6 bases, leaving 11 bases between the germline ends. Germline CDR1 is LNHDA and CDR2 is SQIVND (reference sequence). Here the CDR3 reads CASSAGSGNSPLHF. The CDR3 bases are TGTGCCAGTAGTGCAGGGTCGGGTAATTCACCCCTCCACTTT.

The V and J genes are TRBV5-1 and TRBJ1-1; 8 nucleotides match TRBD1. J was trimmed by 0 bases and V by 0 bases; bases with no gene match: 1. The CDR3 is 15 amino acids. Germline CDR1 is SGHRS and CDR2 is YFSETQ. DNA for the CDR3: TGCGCCAGCAGCTTGGGACAGGGGTTGAACACTGAAGCTTTCTTT. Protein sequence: CASSLGQGLNTEAFF.

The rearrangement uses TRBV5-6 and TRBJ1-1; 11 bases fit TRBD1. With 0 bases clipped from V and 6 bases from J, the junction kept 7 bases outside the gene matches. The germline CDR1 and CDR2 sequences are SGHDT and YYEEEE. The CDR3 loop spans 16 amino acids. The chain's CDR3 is CASSLAGTGGFAEAFF. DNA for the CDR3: TGTGCCAGCAGCTTGGCCGGGACAGGGGGTTTCGCTGAAGCTTTCTTT.

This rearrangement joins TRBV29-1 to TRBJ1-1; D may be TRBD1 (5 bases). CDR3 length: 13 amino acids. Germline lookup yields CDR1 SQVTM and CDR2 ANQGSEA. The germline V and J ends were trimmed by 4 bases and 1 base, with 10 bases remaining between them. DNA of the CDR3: TGCAGCGTTGGTGACAGAAGGAACACTGAAGCTTTCTTT. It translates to CSVGDRRNTEAFF.

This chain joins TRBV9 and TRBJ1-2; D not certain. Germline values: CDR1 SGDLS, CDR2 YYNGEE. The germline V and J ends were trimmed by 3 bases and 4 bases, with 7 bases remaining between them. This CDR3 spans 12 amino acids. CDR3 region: CASSAGGYGYTF. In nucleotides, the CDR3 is TGTGCCAGCAGCGCCGGAGGCTATGGCTACACCTTC.

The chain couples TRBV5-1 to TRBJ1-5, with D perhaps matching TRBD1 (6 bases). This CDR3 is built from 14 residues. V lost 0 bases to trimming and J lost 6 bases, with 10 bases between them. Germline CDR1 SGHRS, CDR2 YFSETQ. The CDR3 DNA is TGCGCCAGCAGCTTGGGACAGGTTGGTCAGCCCCAGCATTTT. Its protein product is CASSLGQVGQPQHF.

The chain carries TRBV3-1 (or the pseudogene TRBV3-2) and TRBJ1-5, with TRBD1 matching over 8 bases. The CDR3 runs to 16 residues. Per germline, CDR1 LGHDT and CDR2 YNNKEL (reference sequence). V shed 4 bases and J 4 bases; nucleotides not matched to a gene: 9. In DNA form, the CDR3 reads TGTGCCAGCAGCCCGCGGACAGGGTCCTCTAATCAGCCCCAGCATTTT. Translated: CASSPRTGSSNQPQHF.

In DNA form, the CDR3 reads TGTGCCAGCAGTATCCGGGACACCCGGGATAGCTATGGCTACACCTTC. This encodes CASSIRDTRDSYGYTF. This sequence joins TRBV28 and TRBJ1-2, with TRBD1 as a possible D gene (6 bases). This CDR3 is built from 16 residues. Germline CDR1 is MDHEN and CDR2 is SYDVKM. The V end lost 5 bases, the J end lost 4 bases, and 20 bases lay between the germline ends.

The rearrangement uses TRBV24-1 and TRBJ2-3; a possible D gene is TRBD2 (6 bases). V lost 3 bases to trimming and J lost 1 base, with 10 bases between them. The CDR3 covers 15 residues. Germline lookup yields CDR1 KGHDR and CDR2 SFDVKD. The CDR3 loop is CATSDQPGGTDTQYF. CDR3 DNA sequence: TGTGCCACCAGTGATCAACCGGGGGGCACAGATACGCAGTATTTT.

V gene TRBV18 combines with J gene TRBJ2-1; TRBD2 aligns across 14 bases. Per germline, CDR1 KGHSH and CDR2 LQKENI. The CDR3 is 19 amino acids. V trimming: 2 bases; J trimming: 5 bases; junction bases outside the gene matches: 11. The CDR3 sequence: CASSPLGLAGVGGNNEQFF. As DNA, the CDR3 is TGTGCCAGCTCACCATTGGGACTAGCGGGAGTTGGGGGTAACAATGAGCAGTTCTTC. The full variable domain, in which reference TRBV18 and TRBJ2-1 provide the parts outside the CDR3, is NAGVMQNPRHLVRRRGQEARLRCSPMKGHSHVYWYRQLPEEGLKFMVYLQKENIIDESGMPKERFSAEFPKEGPSILRIQQVVRGDSAAYFCASSPLGLAGVGGNNEQFFGPGTRLTVL.

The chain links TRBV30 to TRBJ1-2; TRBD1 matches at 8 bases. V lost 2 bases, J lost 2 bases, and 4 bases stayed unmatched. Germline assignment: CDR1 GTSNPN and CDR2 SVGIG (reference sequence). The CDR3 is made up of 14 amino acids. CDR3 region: CAWSSAGGNYGYTF. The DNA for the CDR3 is TGTGCCTGGAGTTCGGCAGGGGGCAACTATGGCTACACCTTC.

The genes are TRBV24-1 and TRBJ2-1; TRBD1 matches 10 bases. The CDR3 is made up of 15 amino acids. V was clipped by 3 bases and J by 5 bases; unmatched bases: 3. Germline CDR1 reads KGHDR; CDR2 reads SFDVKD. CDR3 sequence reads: CATSDPGTGDNEQFF. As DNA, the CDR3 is TGTGCCACCAGTGATCCAGGGACAGGGGACAATGAGCAGTTCTTC.

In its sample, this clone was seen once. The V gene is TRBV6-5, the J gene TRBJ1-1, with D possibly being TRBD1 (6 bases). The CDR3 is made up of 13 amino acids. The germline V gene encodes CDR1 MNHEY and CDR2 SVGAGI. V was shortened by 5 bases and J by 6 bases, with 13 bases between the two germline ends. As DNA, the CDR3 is TGTGCCAGCAGTCGTACAGGGAGCCCTGAAGCTTTCTTT. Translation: CASSRTGSPEAFF.

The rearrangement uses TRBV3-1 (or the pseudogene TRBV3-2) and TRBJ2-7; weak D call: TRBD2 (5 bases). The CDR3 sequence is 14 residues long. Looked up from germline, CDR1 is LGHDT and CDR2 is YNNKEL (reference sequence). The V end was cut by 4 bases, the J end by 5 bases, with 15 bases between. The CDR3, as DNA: TGTGCCAGCAGCCTTACGGGGAGCTCGCACGAGCAGTACTTC. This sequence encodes CASSLTGSSHEQYF.